This entry describes one T cell receptor (beta chain). No cognate antigen has been identified for it. Base qualities are not recorded, but no much larger clone differs from it by a single base. The immunoSEQ Assay, a bias-controlled multiplex PCR, was used to amplify TCRbeta CDR3 regions from genomic DNA. For the original study's pipeline: The number of nucleated cells in each sample was estimated from the amplification of reference gene primers within the assay. To quantify the absolute abundance of each unique TCRbeta CDR3 rearrangement, sequence reads were collapsed and filtered. For each sample, productive Simpson clonality was calculated by taking the square root of Simpson's diversity index across productive rearrangements. TCRdb carries this immuneACCESS record with in-frame sequences only. Its versions omit some clonotypes, under half of them owing to an unresolved V gene in the studies checked, with the rest unexplained. V and J calls and clone size are copied from that table; D and trimming were computed from the DNA. The sample has about 210,000 clones on record, over 75% of them singletons. The ten largest account for around 2.5% of the sample.

V gives up 1 base and J gives up 1 base, and the segment between their germline ends measures 9 bases. The CDR3 measures 14 amino acids from cysteine to phenylalanine. Solely the CDR3 DNA is kept, with 42 bases framed from the first base. Looking up the germline V gene yields CDR1 SGHDT and CDR2 YYEEEE. This sample is part of a study of blood T cell repertoires in COVID-19 (TCRdb year 2020). For context, the study as a whole: Samples from collaborators originated in the United States, Italy and Spain and spanned both the acute and convalescent phases of COVID-19. Subjects who had been exposed to COVID-19, were actively infected with it, or had recovered from it provided the deeply sampled blood TCRbeta repertoires that made up the dataset. The material from the prospective study consisted of cDNA or gDNA derived from T cells, B-cell-depleted T cells, or PBMCs. Samples came from the ongoing ImmuneRACE study (first 160 participants) plus 1,254 subjects from 6 global collaborators. The repertoires were released in a freely available public database intended as a resource for research on the immune response to SARS-CoV-2. The sample metadata nearly always contained a de-identified subject ID, COVID-19 status, age in years and sex. Where available, HLA class I and class II types were obtained from metadata supplied by the sample provider rather than from assay-based typing. General study outcomes and caveats: How much clinical and demographic metadata was included differed by source and by participant, and the metadata was provided uncurated.

One collaborating source in Seattle enrolled patients during active infection and followed them longitudinally through the course of disease. Whole blood was collected in K2EDTA tubes by collaborating institutions according to the institutions' own protocols. For TCRbeta analysis, collaborators shipped samples in one of three forms: frozen whole blood, isolated PBMCs, or DNA extracted from either of those sample types. The origin of this receptor is a woman in her 70s with COVID-19, enrolled during active disease. Sequenced: peripheral blood. The sequence joins TRBV5-6 to TRBJ2-7; TRBD2 is possibly the D segment (6 matching bases). The sequenced DNA: TGTGCCAGCAGCTTGTCGGAGGGTTCCTACGAGCAGTACTTC. It translates to CASSLSEGSYEQYF.